Below are 32 T cell receptor beta chains sequenced from a single sample in a study of blood T cells in healthy people across ages. Sample-barcoded 5' priming and a J-beta primer mix drove a second PCR of roughly 7 to 11 cycles. One entry per CDR3 protein, called by TCRdb with MiXCR from the 5' RACE reads. Of about 840,000 distinct CDR3 sequences listed, roughly 28% are singletons. These data were likewise used in another study, on T cells of mothers and their children.

The sequencing sample was made of blood. These receptor sequences come from a woman in her 40s in good health.

In its sample, this clonotype was seen a few times. The V gene is TRBV7-2, the J gene TRBJ1-4; D remains unclear. CDR3 size: 17 residues. The germline V gene has CDR1 SGHTA and CDR2 FQGNSA. V was shortened by 4 bases and J by 0 bases, with 15 bases between the two germline ends. This CDR3 reads CASSWAPGRSTNEKLFF. The DNA for the CDR3 is TGTGCCAGCAGCTGGGCCCCCGGCAGATCAACTAATGAAAAACTGTTTTTT. Complete variable domain (other parts from reference TRBV7-2 and TRBJ1-4): GAGVSQSPSNKVTEKGKDVELRCDPISGHTALYWYRQSLGQGLEFLIYFQGNSAPDKSGLPSDRFSAERTGGSVSTLTIQRTQQEDSAVYLCASSWAPGRSTNEKLFFGSGTQLSVL.

The rearrangement uses TRBV28 and TRBJ2-5, with 11 nucleotides matching TRBD1. The CDR3 consists of 14 residues. Germline CDR1 reads MDHEN; CDR2 reads SYDVKM. With 7 bases clipped from V and 11 bases from J, the junction kept 12 bases outside the gene matches. CDR3 sequence: CASIGGQGAYKQYF. The CDR3 DNA reads TGTGCCAGCATCGGCGGACAGGGGGCTTACAAGCAGTACTTC.

This clonotype was seen more than once but under ten times. At one end, the junction sequence differs from germline, possibly due to a read error. The rearrangement uses TRBV18 and TRBJ2-7; 12 nucleotides agree with TRBD2. Germline V CDR1 and CDR2: KGHSH, LQKENI. The CDR3 is 17 amino acids. The CDR3 loop reads CASSPTSGGPFSHEQYF. CDR3 sequence (DNA): TGTGCCAGCTCACCAACTAGCGGGGGGCCTTTCTCCCACGAGCAGTACTTC. Drawing the rest from reference TRBV18 and TRBJ2-7, the complete variable domain is NAGVMQNPRHLVRRRGQEARLRCSPMKGHSHVYWYRQLPEEGLKFMVYLQKENIIDESGMPKERFSAEFPKEGPSILRIQQVVRGDSAAYFCASSPTSGGPFSHEQYFGPGTRLTVT.

Turning to this clonotype: One end of the junction varies from germline; a read error may be responsible. As DNA, the CDR3 is TGTGTCAGCAGCTTAGTGTTTTCTAGCGGGGGGGACAATGAGCAGTACTTC. Translation gives CVSSLVFSSGGDNEQYF. This rearrangement joins TRBV7-2 to TRBJ2-5, with TRBD2 identical over 12 bases. Germline values: CDR1 SGHTA, CDR2 FQGNSA. The CDR3 consists of 17 residues.

This clonotype was picked up a small number of times. The DNA of the CDR3 is TGTGCCAGCAGCCAAGAAGGAGCAGGGGTCAAAAACATTCAGTACTTC. This sequence encodes CASSQEGAGVKNIQYF. The chain joins TRBV14 to TRBJ2-4; possible D gene TRBD1, 6 bases. Germline CDR1 SGHDN, CDR2 FVKESK. V was cut by 0 bases and J by 3 bases, with 12 bases left in between. This CDR3 is built from 16 residues.

This rearrangement joins TRBV24-1 to TRBJ1-3; TRBD1 matches 8 bases. The CDR3 is made up of 15 amino acids. The trim removed 9 bases at V and 0 bases at J, leaving 6 bases unmatched. In germline, CDR1 is KGHDR, CDR2 SFDVKD. CDR3 region: CATSPTGGSGNTIYF. The CDR3 DNA is TGTGCCACCTCCCCAACAGGGGGCTCTGGAAACACCATATATTTT.

V usage is TRBV2 and J usage is TRBJ2-1, with D perhaps TRBD1 or TRBD2 (5 bases each). Germline CDR1 reads SNHLY; CDR2 reads FYNNEI. V was cut by 5 bases and J by 0 bases, with 14 bases left in between. The CDR3 consists of 16 residues. In DNA form, the CDR3 reads TGTGCCAGCAGTCCGGACGGGGCGAGCTCCTACAATGAGCAGTTCTTC. This sequence encodes CASSPDGASSYNEQFF.

This clonotype was detected many times. The chain combines TRBV9 with TRBJ2-3; TRBD2 is a possible D gene (7 bases). CDR3 length: 18 amino acids. The ends were cut back, 4 bases at V and 4 bases at J, with 25 bases in the middle. Germline CDR1 is SGDLS and CDR2 is YYNGEE. CDR3 protein: CASSPHPGGALMSDTQYF. As DNA, the CDR3 is TGTGCCAGCAGCCCTCACCCTGGGGGGGCCTTGATGTCAGATACGCAGTATTTT.

This clonotype was counted only a few times. This rearrangement joins TRBV7-9 to TRBJ2-1, with unresolved D. The CDR3 contains 15 residues. CDR1 is SEHNR and CDR2 is FQNEAQ in the germline V gene (reference sequence). The germline V and J ends were trimmed by 2 bases and 4 bases, with 12 bases remaining between them. The CDR3 bases are TGTGCCAGCAGCTTAAACTCCGGACCTTACAATGAGCAGTTCTTC. This encodes CASSLNSGPYNEQFF.

There are many counts of this clonotype. This chain links TRBV29-1 with TRBJ2-4, with D unclear. The V and J ends lost 4 bases and 0 bases respectively, with 19 bases between them. Germline CDR1 SQVTM, CDR2 ANQGSEA. The CDR3 runs to 17 residues. CDR3 protein: CSVGPPGSRLAKNIQYF. DNA for the CDR3: TGCAGCGTTGGGCCCCCTGGTAGTCGGCTAGCCAAAAACATTCAGTACTTC.

This clonotype appeared a few times. The chain has TRBV19 and TRBJ2-1; D is unclear. V gave up 7 bases and J gave up 3 bases, with 10 bases separating them. Germline values: CDR1 LNHDA, CDR2 SQIVND (reference sequence). The CDR3 spans 13 residues. The CDR3 DNA reads as TGTGCCAGTACTGCGACTGGCTACAATGAGCAGTTCTTC. The encoded protein is CASTATGYNEQFF. The complete variable domain, with remaining parts taken from reference TRBV19 and TRBJ2-1, reads DGGITQSPKYLFRKEGQNVTLSCEQNLNHDAMYWYRQDPGQGLRLIYYSQIVNDFQKGDIAEGYSVSREKKESFPLTVTSAQKNPTAFYLCASTATGYNEQFFGPGTRLTVL.

The V call is TRBV28, the J call TRBJ2-5; D is perhaps TRBD2 (6 bases). The last part of the DNA fits TRBJ2-7 better; the J call may be wrong. Germline V gene data show CDR1 as MDHEN and CDR2 as SYDVKM. The CDR3 has 19 residues. The DNA for the CDR3 is TGTGCCAGCAGTTTTTCCGTTAGATTGGGGGGACTTGCGAACTACGAGCAGTACTTC. Amino acid sequence: CASSFSVRLGGLANYEQYF.

This clonotype was recorded a few times. V gene TRBV18 combines with J gene TRBJ1-2; tentative D call: TRBD1 (6 bases). Looked up from germline, CDR1 is KGHSH and CDR2 is LQKENI. This CDR3 has 16 residues. The germline V and J ends were trimmed by 8 bases and 1 base, with 20 bases remaining between them. The CDR3 sequence is CASRRMGAGHNYGYTF. The CDR3 nucleotides are TGTGCCAGCCGCAGAATGGGGGCAGGTCATAACTATGGCTACACCTTC.

This clonotype was counted many times. The chain joins TRBV27 to TRBJ2-7, with no clear D. Trimming stripped 3 bases from V and 0 bases from J, with 6 bases between. The length of the CDR3 is 13 residues. Germline-derived CDR1 and CDR2 are MNHEY and SMNVEV (reference sequence). CDR3 in DNA: TGTGCCAGCAGTTTTCTGAGCTCCTACGAGCAGTACTTC. Translating gives CASSFLSSYEQYF.

Note on this clonotype: Compared with germline, one end of the junction differs, possibly owing to a read error. The chain couples TRBV6-5 to TRBJ1-1, with 7 nucleotides matching TRBD1. The CDR3 runs to 14 residues. Germline CDR1 MNHEY, CDR2 SVGAGI. CDR3 sequence (DNA): TGTGCCAGCAGTTCCCTGACAGGGAACACTGAAGCTTGCTTT. Translating it yields CASSSLTGNTEACF.

DNA of the CDR3: TGTGCCAGCAGCTTAGAATTACCCCCCCAGTACTTC. Translating gives CASSLELPPQYF. This chain links TRBV7-2 with TRBJ2-5; D gene uncertain. CDR1 is SGHTA and CDR2 is FQGNSA in the germline V gene. Between the trimmed V and J ends, which lost 1 base and 9 bases, there was a span of 9 bases. The CDR3 totals 12 residues.

This chain links TRBV28 with TRBJ2-7, with a possible D match to TRBD2 (7 bases). Germline V gene data show CDR1 as MDHEN and CDR2 as SYDVKM. This CDR3 is built from 18 residues. The V and J ends lost 2 bases and 6 bases respectively, with 26 bases between them. The CDR3 is CASSLSSRLGRGWGEQYF. CDR3 bases: TGTGCCAGCAGTTTAAGTAGTCGGCTGGGGAGGGGGTGGGGCGAGCAGTACTTC.

This clonotype occurred a few times. The CDR3 reads CASSGSGTGEGETQYF. The CDR3 DNA sequence: TGTGCCAGCAGCGGTTCCGGGACAGGGGAAGGAGAGACCCAGTACTTC. V and J are TRBV7-9 and TRBJ2-5; 10 bases match TRBD1. V was pared by 5 bases and J by 4 bases, with 10 bases of the junction left unmatched. Germline V gives CDR1 SEHNR, CDR2 FQNEAQ (reference sequence). The CDR3 consists of 16 residues.

This sequence joins TRBV24-1 and TRBJ2-2, with 9 bases that match TRBD1. CDR1 KGHDR and CDR2 SFDVKD come from the germline V gene. This CDR3 is 18 amino acids long. V shed 5 bases and J 4 bases; nucleotides not matched to a gene: 13. Here the CDR3 reads CATSGPDRGSGSTGELFF. The CDR3, as DNA: TGTGCCACCAGTGGGCCGGACAGGGGATCCGGTAGCACCGGGGAGCTGTTTTTT.

A few counts support this clonotype. The chain employs TRBV28 and TRBJ2-1; D might be TRBD1 or TRBD2, each matching 5 bases. CDR1 is MDHEN and CDR2 is SYDVKM in the germline V gene. The CDR3 is 16 amino acids. Trimming shortened V by 8 bases and J by 5 bases, and 22 bases separated the two germline ends. In nucleotides, the CDR3 is TGTGCCAGCGCCTCCTCCTCGGGACCTAAAAACAATGAGCAGTTCTTC. It is translated as CASASSSGPKNNEQFF.

The V call is TRBV30, the J call TRBJ2-1; D is uncertain. The tail of the sequence fits TRBJ2-7 better, so the J call may be wrong. The germline gives CDR1 GTSNPN, CDR2 SVGIG (reference sequence). The CDR3 runs 15 residues. The CDR3 spells CAWRFSRGVSYEQYF. Here the CDR3 DNA reads TGTGCCTGGAGGTTCAGTCGAGGTGTGTCCTACGAGCAGTACTTC.

This clonotype occurred a few times. The genes are TRBV7-9 and TRBJ2-7; a possible D gene is TRBD2 (6 bases). Germline V CDR1 and CDR2: SEHNR, FQNEAQ (reference sequence). The germline V and J ends were trimmed by 7 bases and 3 bases, with 13 bases remaining between them. The CDR3 totals 13 residues. CDR3 sequence (DNA): TGTGCCAGCAACACGGGGCGGGACTACGAGCAGTACTTC. Translating it yields CASNTGRDYEQYF.

At least ten counts were recorded for this clonotype. The chain recombines TRBV20-1 with TRBJ2-3; 8 positions agree with TRBD2. From germline, CDR1 is DFQATT and CDR2 SNEGSKA (reference sequence). V lost 0 bases and J lost 0; bases outside the gene matches: 5. CDR3 length: 16 residues. This CDR3 is CSAREPGGESTDTQYF. CDR3 DNA sequence: TGCAGTGCTAGAGAACCGGGGGGGGAAAGCACAGATACGCAGTATTTT.

Note on this clonotype: At one end the junction does not follow the germline gene, possibly because of a read error. The chain couples TRBV5-1 to TRBJ1-6; 8 bases match TRBD1. The CDR3 has 16 residues. Germline-derived CDR1 and CDR2 are SGHRS and YFSETQ. The CDR3 sequence: CANSLAGQGRNSPLHF. In nucleotides, the CDR3 is TGCGCCAACAGCTTGGCCGGACAGGGTCGAAATTCACCCCTCCACTTT.

The table lists this clonotype with many counts. The chain has TRBV4-1 and TRBJ2-7; D unresolved. Germline V gives CDR1 MGHRA, CDR2 YSYEKL. V was cut by 0 bases and J by 1 base, with 10 bases left in between. The CDR3 is 15 residues long. CDR3 DNA: TGCGCCAGCAGCCAAGATGGGCAGCCATCCTACGAGCAGTACTTC. Residues: CASSQDGQPSYEQYF.

This chain links TRBV27 with TRBJ1-6, with D possibly being TRBD1 (5 bases). V was clipped by 5 bases and J by 4 bases, with 12 bases between them. The CDR3 sequence is 15 residues long. The germline V gene encodes CDR1 MNHEY and CDR2 SMNVEV (reference sequence). The chain's CDR3 is CASSPRDAYNSPLHF. CDR3 DNA sequence: TGTGCCAGCAGTCCCCGGGACGCGTATAATTCACCCCTCCACTTT.

This clonotype has more than one count but fewer than ten. The chain carries TRBV4-3 and TRBJ1-1; maybe TRBD1 (6 bases). There are 18 residues in the CDR3. Germline V gives CDR1 LGHNA, CDR2 YSLEER. Trimming removed 3 bases at V and 0 bases at J, with 20 bases between. CDR3 loop: CASSQDDTGGHLNTEAFF. Here the CDR3 DNA reads TGCGCCAGCAGCCAGGACGACACTGGGGGCCATCTGAACACTGAAGCTTTCTTT.

At least ten counts were recorded for this clonotype. V is TRBV7-9 and J is TRBJ2-7; no firm D call. V lost 2 bases and J lost 2, with 10 bases in between. The CDR3 consists of 14 residues. Germline values: CDR1 SEHNR, CDR2 FQNEAQ (reference sequence). CDR3 in DNA: TGTGCCAGCAGCTTACCGAACTACCCCTACGAGCAGTACTTC. It specifies CASSLPNYPYEQYF. The full variable domain, with the rest looked up from reference TRBV7-9 and TRBJ2-7, is DTGVSQNPRHKITKRGQNVTFRCDPISEHNRLYWYRQTLGQGPEFLTYFQNEAQLEKSRLLSDRFSAERPKGSFSTLEIQRTEQGDSAMYLCASSLPNYPYEQYFGPGTRLTVT.

Points on this clonotype: This may be a read error, as it is one base from a much larger clone. The chain employs TRBV28 and TRBJ2-1, with D tentatively TRBD1 (5 bases). CDR1 and CDR2 from the germline V gene are MDHEN and SYDVKM. The CDR3 is made up of 15 amino acids. The ends were cut back, 2 bases at V and 6 bases at J, with 14 bases in the middle. CDR3 in amino acids: CASSLGRLRGNEQFF. DNA of the CDR3: TGTGCCAGCAGTTTAGGGCGTCTTAGGGGCAATGAGCAGTTCTTC. The whole variable domain, filled in from reference TRBV28 and TRBJ2-1, reads DVKVTQSSRYLVKRTGEKVFLECVQDMDHENMFWYRQDPGLGLRLIYFSYDVKMKEKGDIPEGYSVSREKKERFSLILESASTNQTSMYLCASSLGRLRGNEQFFGPGTRLTVL.

Comments on this clonotype: Given a much more abundant clone one base away, this may be a read error. The chain combines TRBV3-1 with TRBJ2-3; D is unresolved. In germline, CDR1 is LGHDT, CDR2 YNNKEL (reference sequence). The CDR3 is made up of 11 amino acids. The CDR3 DNA reads as TGTGCCAGCAGCCAAACAGTTACGCAGTATTTT. Translation: CASSQTVTQYF.

This clonotype was picked up a small number of times. This chain uses TRBV7-6 with TRBJ1-1; D perhaps matches TRBD1 (5 bases). Germline CDR1 and CDR2: SGHVS and FNYEAQ. The CDR3 covers 16 residues. Trimming stripped 0 bases from V and 1 base from J, with 12 bases between. The CDR3 sequence is CASSLAAGLWNTEAFF. The DNA of the CDR3 is TGTGCCAGCAGCTTAGCAGCGGGACTTTGGAACACTGAAGCTTTCTTT.

This clonotype was recorded many times. V usage is TRBV28 and J usage is TRBJ2-1; D is uncertain. Trimming pared 6 bases from V and 1 base from J, leaving 13 bases between. CDR3 length: 15 amino acids. The germline gives CDR1 MDHEN, CDR2 SYDVKM. CDR3 residues: CASSPNQVSYNEQFF. For the CDR3, the DNA is TGTGCCAGCAGCCCAAATCAGGTTTCCTACAATGAGCAGTTCTTC.